The 6 T cell receptor beta chains reported below all come from one sample, sequenced in a study of radiation and T cells in renal cell carcinoma. The protocol was immunoSEQ multiplex PCR, while the TCRdb copy is restricted to in-frame clones and leaves out a portion. The sample lists approximately 83,000 clones, about 85% seen once, with approximately 9.6% in the top ten. Time point noted: blood 4 weeks post-SBRT, at nephrectomy. Treatment specified: 15 Gy SBRT to primary tumor, nephrectomy 4 weeks later. Here the sequenced sample was blood, taken from a patient whose treatment included radiotherapy and nephrectomy. These receptors originate from a man aged 45-60 years with renal cell carcinoma.

The J gene is TRBJ2-4, the V gene TRBV5-6, with 10 bases that match TRBD1. This CDR3 is 15 amino acids long. V lost 9 bases and J lost 6; bases outside the gene matches: 12. From germline, CDR1 is SGHDT and CDR2 YYEEEE. As DNA, the CDR3 is TGTGCCACTTCCCGGGACAGGGGACGTCCAAACATTCAGTACTTC. Protein product: CATSRDRGRPNIQYF.

The gene calls are TRBV20-1 and TRBJ2-3; D remains ambiguous. The CDR3 is made up of 11 amino acids. Germline values: CDR1 DFQATT, CDR2 SNEGSKA (reference sequence). V lost 3 bases and J 6 bases, leaving 7 bases between the germline ends. CDR3 loop: CSASRWDTQYF. The CDR3 DNA follows: TGCAGTGCTAGTAGGTGGGATACGCAGTATTTT.

The chain combines TRBV10-1 with TRBJ2-7; 9 bases match TRBD2. This CDR3 is built from 13 residues. Germline CDR1 is WNHNN and CDR2 is SYGVQD (reference sequence). Germline trimming cut 4 bases from V and 6 bases from J; bases unmatched to any gene: 4. CDR3 sequence: CASSASGTVEQYF. CDR3 DNA sequence: TGCGCCAGCAGTGCTAGCGGGACTGTCGAGCAGTACTTC.

The V call is TRBV30, the J call TRBJ2-2; 9 bases agree with TRBD1. The CDR3 is 13 residues long. Trimming took 7 bases from V and 6 from J; bases not matched to a gene: 6. Germline CDR1 reads GTSNPN; CDR2 reads SVGIG (reference sequence). The chain's CDR3 is CALNRGLPGELFF. In DNA form, the CDR3 reads TGTGCCTTGAACAGGGGGCTACCCGGGGAGCTGTTTTTT.

Here the CDR3 DNA reads TGTGCCTGGAGTGGGGGACAGATTTCACCCCTCCACTTT. Encoded protein: CAWSGGQISPLHF. J is TRBJ1-6 and V is TRBV30, with 7 bases lining up with TRBD1. V shed 1 base, J shed 9 bases, and the junction held 3 bases outside the gene matches. Germline V gene lookup returns CDR1 GTSNPN and CDR2 SVGIG (reference sequence). The CDR3 covers 13 residues.

CDR3 protein: CASSYSTGTQPQHF. As DNA, the CDR3 is TGTGCCAGCAGTTACTCGACGGGTACTCAGCCCCAGCATTTT. V is TRBV6-5 and J is TRBJ1-5; unclear D gene. This CDR3 comprises 14 residues. V was trimmed by 0 bases and J by 6 bases, leaving 9 bases between them. Germline-derived CDR1 and CDR2 are MNHEY and SVGAGI.